This T cell receptor beta chain was documented in a study of blood T cell repertoires in COVID-19. As for the study in general: Acute and convalescent COVID-19 samples came from the United States, Italy and Spain.

TCRdb keeps only in-frame clones here, not all; method: immunoSEQ multiplex PCR. The sample records 190,000 or so clones, around 90% being singletons. This clone occurred once. In germline, CDR1 is SGHVS, CDR2 FQNEAQ. J gave up 5 bases and V 8 bases, and 15 bases lay outside the gene matches. This CDR3 region has 16 residues. Sequencing input: peripheral blood. This sequence was found in a man aged 40-49 years with acute or convalescent COVID-19. The rearrangement links TRBV7-8 to TRBJ1-5; 7 nucleotides line up with TRBD1. CDR3 loop: CASAGQFMAGDQPQHF. The DNA of the CDR3 is TGTGCCAGCGCGGGACAGTTTATGGCCGGGGATCAGCCCCAGCATTTT.